Shown below are 21 T cell receptor beta chains from a single sample sequenced in a study of cytomegalovirus exposure and HLA in healthy donors. Researchers ran the PCR with 60 Vbeta and 13 Jbeta primers. This table comes from immunoSEQ multiplex PCR, and its TCRdb copy is limited to in-frame clones, with some not included. Here the sample spans more than 100,000 clones, around 69% being singletons. Sequenced input: PBMCs. The receptor source for this set is a woman aged 40 to 50 in good health and CMV-seropositive.

This clone is a singleton in its sample. The junction shows a germline mismatch at one end, possibly a read error. The chain combines TRBV7-7 with TRBJ2-5; 13 bases line up with TRBD2. The CDR3 spans 16 residues. Germline-derived CDR1 and CDR2 are SSHAT and FNYEAQ (reference sequence). DNA for the CDR3: TGTGCTAGCAGCCGAGGGACTAGCGGGGTCCAAGAGACCCAGTACTTC. Translating gives CASSRGTSGVQETQYF. Based on the CDR3 plus reference TRBV7-7 and TRBJ2-5, the full variable domain is GAGVSQSPRYKVTKRGQDVTLRCDPISSHATLYWYQQALGQGPEFLTYFNYEAQPDKSGLPSDRFSAERPEGSISTLTIQRTEQRDSAMYRCASSRGTSGVQETQYFGPGTRLLVL.

This clone came up a few times. The rearrangement joins TRBV5-6 to TRBJ1-1, with D possibly matching TRBD1 (6 bases). This CDR3 has 14 amino acids. V lost 0 bases, J lost 2 bases, and 8 bases lay in between. Germline V gives CDR1 SGHDT, CDR2 YYEEEE. The CDR3 DNA is TGTGCCAGCAGCTTGGACAGGGCCAACACTGAAGCTTTCTTT. Translation: CASSLDRANTEAFF. Together with reference TRBV5-6 and TRBJ1-1, the CDR3 gives the full variable domain: DAGVTQSPTHLIKTRGQQVTLRCSPKSGHDTVSWYQQALGQGPQFIFQYYEEEERQRGNFPDRFSGHQFPNYSSELNVNALLLGDSALYLCASSLDRANTEAFFGQGTRLTVV.

V gene TRBV30 combines with J gene TRBJ1-1; the match to TRBD1 covers 7 bases. CDR1 GTSNPN and CDR2 SVGIG come from the germline V gene (reference sequence). This CDR3 comprises 13 residues. The ends lost 5 bases at V and 5 bases at J; junction bases unmatched: 8. The CDR3 DNA follows: TGTGCCTGGGCCCGGACAGGAGGAACTGAAGCTTTCTTT. It specifies CAWARTGGTEAFF.

This chain uses TRBV19 with TRBJ2-4; D may be TRBD1 (6 bases). V lost 9 bases to trimming and J lost 4 bases, with 10 bases between them. The CDR3 extends over 12 amino acids. The germline gives CDR1 LNHDA, CDR2 SQIVND (reference sequence). This CDR3 is CASRGSKNIQYF. The CDR3 nucleotides are TGTGCCAGCAGGGGCTCTAAAAACATTCAGTACTTC.

In DNA form, the CDR3 reads TGTGCCAGAAGCTTATCGGCACTAAGCTCCTACAATGAGCAGTTCTTC. This encodes CARSLSALSSYNEQFF. The chain uses TRBV5-3 and TRBJ2-1; D not certain. TRBV5-3 is labeled an ORF, and its function is uncertain. V lost 2 bases and J 0 bases, leaving 12 bases between the germline ends. CDR3 length: 16 amino acids.

This clone was counted between two and nine times. The chain carries TRBV7-3 and TRBJ1-1, with D unclear. This CDR3 has 13 residues. V gave up 5 bases and J gave up 6 bases, with 13 bases separating them. Germline assignment: CDR1 SGHTA and CDR2 FQGTGA. The CDR3 reads CASSRVPRAEAFF. The CDR3 DNA sequence: TGTGCCAGCAGCCGAGTTCCCCGGGCTGAAGCTTTCTTT.

The DNA of the CDR3 is TGCAGCTGGGGGCAGAGTAGCAATCAGCCCCAGCATTTT. Translated: CSWGQSSNQPQHF. The rearrangement links TRBV29-1 to TRBJ1-5, with a weak D call TRBD1 (6 bases). The CDR3 spans 13 residues. Per germline, CDR1 SQVTM and CDR2 ANQGSEA. The germline V and J ends were trimmed by 8 bases and 0 bases, with 11 bases remaining between them.

The chain recombines TRBV7-6 with TRBJ1-1; D remains unclear. V lost 5 bases to trimming and J lost 9 bases, with 22 bases between them. CDR1 and CDR2 from the germline V gene are SGHVS and FNYEAQ. The CDR3 runs to 15 residues. The CDR3 region is CASSPGPGTHVKAFF. For the CDR3, the DNA is TGTGCCAGCAGCCCAGGCCCCGGCACACACGTAAAAGCTTTCTTT.

The V call is TRBV2, the J call TRBJ1-6; 10 bases are shared with TRBD1. Germline V lookup: CDR1 SNHLY, CDR2 FYNNEI. The CDR3 sequence is 15 residues long. Losses at the gene ends were 0 bases for V and 10 bases for J; bases not matched to a gene: 3. CDR3 loop: CASSEAPGQGSPLHF. In nucleotides, the CDR3 is TGTGCCAGCAGTGAAGCGCCGGGACAGGGGTCACCCCTCCACTTT.

The chain is built from TRBV6-5 and TRBJ1-1, with 9 bases matching TRBD1. Trimming cost V 3 bases and J 2 bases; bases outside gene matches: 4. This CDR3 spans 15 amino acids. Germline V lookup: CDR1 MNHEY, CDR2 SVGAGI. The CDR3 sequence is CASSYPDRGNTEAFF. The CDR3 nucleotides read TGTGCCAGCAGTTATCCGGACAGGGGCAACACTGAAGCTTTCTTT.

This rearrangement joins TRBV7-2 to TRBJ2-7; 12 bases are shared with TRBD1. V dropped 6 bases and J dropped 6; count of bases not matched to a gene: 6. CDR3 length: 14 amino acids. CDR1 SGHTA and CDR2 FQGNSA come from the germline V gene. The CDR3: CASRTGTGGLEQYF. For the CDR3, the DNA is TGTGCCAGCAGAACTGGGACAGGGGGCCTCGAGCAGTACTTC.

This chain links TRBV5-1 with TRBJ1-1; TRBD1 might be the D (6 bases). V lost 3 bases to trimming and J lost 8 bases, with 14 bases between them. CDR1 is SGHRS, CDR2 YFSETQ, per germline. The CDR3 covers 13 residues. CDR3 DNA sequence: TGCGCCAGCAGCTCTCCCGGCGGGGGCGAAGCTTTCTTT. Translated, it gives CASSSPGGGEAFF.

The gene calls are TRBV6-5 and TRBJ2-7, with TRBD1 matching over 8 bases. V lost 2 bases, J lost 3 bases, and 6 bases stayed unmatched. Germline assignment: CDR1 MNHEY and CDR2 SVGAGI. This CDR3 region has 15 residues. The chain's CDR3 is CASSYAWTGSYEQYF. CDR3 bases: TGTGCCAGCAGTTACGCCTGGACAGGGAGCTACGAGCAGTACTTC.

This clone was observed a handful of times. The genes are TRBV19 and TRBJ1-1; no clear D. V gave up 8 bases and J gave up 2 bases, with 12 bases separating them. Germline V gene lookup returns CDR1 LNHDA and CDR2 SQIVND (reference sequence). CDR3 length: 13 amino acids. CDR3 coding DNA: TGTGCCAGTTCTGTCAGATCCAACACTGAAGCTTTCTTT. Translating gives CASSVRSNTEAFF.

This chain joins TRBV6-5 and TRBJ2-7; weak D call: TRBD1 (5 bases). Trimming shortened V by 4 bases and J by 3 bases, and 16 bases separated the two germline ends. This CDR3 is built from 15 residues. Germline V lookup: CDR1 MNHEY, CDR2 SVGAGI. The CDR3 coding sequence is TGTGCCAGCAGTTCCCCTGGGGCCAGGGACTACGAGCAGTACTTC. Protein product: CASSSPGARDYEQYF.

In its sample, this clone was seen a few times. The chain joins TRBV20-1 to TRBJ2-3; D is unclear. CDR1 is DFQATT and CDR2 is SNEGSKA in the germline V gene (reference sequence). The V end was cut by 3 bases, the J end by 4 bases, with 5 bases between. CDR3 length: 11 residues. The CDR3 DNA follows: TGCAGTGCTAGTCATTCAGATACGCAGTATTTT. It translates to CSASHSDTQYF.

The rearrangement joins TRBV10-3 to TRBJ1-4; 7 nucleotides align to TRBD1. Unmatched junction bases numbered 9, after V lost 10 bases and J lost 4 bases. This CDR3 has 14 residues. Germline CDR1 ENHRY, CDR2 SYGVKD. In DNA, the CDR3 is TGTGCCACTTCCCGAGGGACAGATAATGAAAAACTGTTTTTT. It translates to CATSRGTDNEKLFF.

This chain uses TRBV18 with TRBJ2-7; TRBD2 is a possible D gene (6 bases). The V end lost 2 bases, the J end lost 0 bases, and 14 bases lay between the germline ends. The germline V gene encodes CDR1 KGHSH and CDR2 LQKENI. CDR3 length equals 16 residues. As DNA, the CDR3 is TGTGCCAGCTCACCAAGGAGGGATACCCACTCCTACGAGCAGTACTTC. Translation: CASSPRRDTHSYEQYF.

In the case of this clone: Mismatch with germline at one junction end may stem from a read error. J is TRBJ1-2 and V is TRBV28, with 7 bases lining up with TRBD1. The CDR3 sequence is 13 residues long. The germline V gene has CDR1 MDHEN and CDR2 SYDVKM. The chain's CDR3 is CASSLRGTYGYPF. DNA of the CDR3: TGTGCCAGCAGTCTCAGGGGGACCTATGGCTACCCCTTC.

The chain uses TRBV29-1 and TRBJ2-5; D may correspond to TRBD1 or TRBD2 (6 bases each). Per germline, CDR1 SQVTM and CDR2 ANQGSEA. V gave up 6 bases and J gave up 4 bases, with 12 bases separating them. There are 12 residues in the CDR3. CDR3: CSVEQGGETQYF. DNA for the CDR3: TGCAGCGTGGAACAGGGAGGAGAGACCCAGTACTTC.

The chain recombines TRBV6-1 with TRBJ1-1; D is unresolved. V lost 5 bases and J lost 0, with 13 bases in between. The V gene's germline CDR1 is MNHNS and CDR2 SASEGT. This CDR3 has 15 residues. CDR3 amino acids: CASSSPREMNTEAFF. CDR3 DNA sequence: TGTGCCAGCAGTTCCCCGCGGGAGATGAACACTGAAGCTTTCTTT.